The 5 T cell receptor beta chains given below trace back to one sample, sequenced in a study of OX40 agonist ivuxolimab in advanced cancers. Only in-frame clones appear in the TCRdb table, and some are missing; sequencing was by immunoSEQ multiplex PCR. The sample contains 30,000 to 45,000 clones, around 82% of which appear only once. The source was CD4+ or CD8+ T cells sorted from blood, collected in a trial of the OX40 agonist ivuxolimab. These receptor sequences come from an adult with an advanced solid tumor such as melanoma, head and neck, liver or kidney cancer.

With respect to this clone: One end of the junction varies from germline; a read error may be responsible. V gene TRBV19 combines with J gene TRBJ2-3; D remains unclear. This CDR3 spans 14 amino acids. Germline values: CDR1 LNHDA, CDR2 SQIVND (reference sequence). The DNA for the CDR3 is TGTGCCAGTAGTCTAGAATTCGGCACAGATACGCAGTATTTT. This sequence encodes CASSLEFGTDTQYF.

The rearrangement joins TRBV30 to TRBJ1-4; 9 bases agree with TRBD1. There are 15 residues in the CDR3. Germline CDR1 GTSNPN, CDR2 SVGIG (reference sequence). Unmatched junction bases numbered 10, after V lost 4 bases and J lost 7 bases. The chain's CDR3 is CAWNQDRGLGEKLFF. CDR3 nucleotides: TGTGCCTGGAATCAGGACAGGGGCTTGGGTGAAAAACTGTTTTTT.

CDR3 DNA: TGCGCCAGCAGTCCAACGGACGGAGGGAGGTCGGCTTTCTTT. Translation gives CASSPTDGGRSAFF. The J gene is TRBJ1-1, the V gene TRBV5-1, with no clear D. With 5 bases removed from V and 11 bases from J, the gap between germline ends came to 22 bases. CDR1 is SGHRS, CDR2 YFSETQ, per germline. CDR3 length equals 14 residues.

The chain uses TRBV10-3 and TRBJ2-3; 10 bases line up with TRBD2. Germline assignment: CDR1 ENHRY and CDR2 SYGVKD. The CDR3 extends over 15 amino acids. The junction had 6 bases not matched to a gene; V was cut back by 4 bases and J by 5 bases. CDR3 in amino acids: CAISGSGGAKDTQYF. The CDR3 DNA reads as TGTGCCATCAGTGGGAGCGGGGGGGCCAAAGATACGCAGTATTTT.

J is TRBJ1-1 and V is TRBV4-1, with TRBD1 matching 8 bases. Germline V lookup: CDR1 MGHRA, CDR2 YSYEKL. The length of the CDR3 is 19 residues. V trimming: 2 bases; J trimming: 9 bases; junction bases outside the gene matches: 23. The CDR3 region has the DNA TGCGCCAGCAGCCAATTTGTTTCCCCAGGGGGCACTCCGGAAACTCAAGCTTTCTTT. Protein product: CASSQFVSPGGTPETQAFF.